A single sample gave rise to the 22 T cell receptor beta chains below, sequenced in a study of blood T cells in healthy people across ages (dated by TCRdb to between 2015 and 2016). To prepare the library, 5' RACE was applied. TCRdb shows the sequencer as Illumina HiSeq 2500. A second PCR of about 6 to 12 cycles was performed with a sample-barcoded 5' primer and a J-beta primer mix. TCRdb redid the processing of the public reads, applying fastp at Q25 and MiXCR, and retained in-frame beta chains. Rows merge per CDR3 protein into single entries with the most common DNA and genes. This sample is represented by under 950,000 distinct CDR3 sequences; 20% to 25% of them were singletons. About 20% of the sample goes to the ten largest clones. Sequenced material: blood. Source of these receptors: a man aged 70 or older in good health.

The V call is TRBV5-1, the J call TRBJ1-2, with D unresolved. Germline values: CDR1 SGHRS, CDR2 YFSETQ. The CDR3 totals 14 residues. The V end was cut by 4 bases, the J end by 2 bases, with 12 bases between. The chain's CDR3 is CASSTSGNNYGYTF. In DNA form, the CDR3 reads TGCGCCAGCAGCACCTCCGGGAACAACTATGGCTACACCTTC.

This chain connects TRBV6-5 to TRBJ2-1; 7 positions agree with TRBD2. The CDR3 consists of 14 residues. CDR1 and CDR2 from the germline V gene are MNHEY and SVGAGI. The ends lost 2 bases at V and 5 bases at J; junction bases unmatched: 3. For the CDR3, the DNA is TGTGCCAGCAGTTACGGGGGGGATGACAATGAGCAGTTCTTC. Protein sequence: CASSYGGDDNEQFF.

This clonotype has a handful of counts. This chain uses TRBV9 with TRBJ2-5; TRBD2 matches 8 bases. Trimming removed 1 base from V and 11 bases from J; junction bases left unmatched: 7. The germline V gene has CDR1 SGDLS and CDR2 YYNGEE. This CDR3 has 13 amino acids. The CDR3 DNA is TGTGCCAGCAGCGTAAGCGGGAGCGACGTGCAGTACTTC. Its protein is CASSVSGSDVQYF.

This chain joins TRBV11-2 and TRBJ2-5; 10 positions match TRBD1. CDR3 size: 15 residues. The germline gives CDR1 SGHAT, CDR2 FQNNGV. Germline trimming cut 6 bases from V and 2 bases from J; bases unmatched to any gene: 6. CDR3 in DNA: TGTGCCAGCAGAACCGGGACAGGGGAACAAGAGACCCAGTACTTC. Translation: CASRTGTGEQETQYF. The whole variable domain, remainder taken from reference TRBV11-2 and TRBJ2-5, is EAGVAQSPRYKIIEKRQSVAFWCNPISGHATLYWYQQILGQGPKLLIQFQNNGVVDDSQLPKDRFSAERLKGVDSTLKIQPAKLEDSAVYLCASRTGTGEQETQYFGPGTRLLVL.

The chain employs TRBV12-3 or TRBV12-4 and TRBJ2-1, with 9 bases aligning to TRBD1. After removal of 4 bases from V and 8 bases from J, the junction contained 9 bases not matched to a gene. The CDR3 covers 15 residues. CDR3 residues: CASSYGTGTGDEQFF. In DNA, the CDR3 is TGTGCCAGCAGTTACGGGACAGGGACTGGGGATGAGCAGTTCTTC.

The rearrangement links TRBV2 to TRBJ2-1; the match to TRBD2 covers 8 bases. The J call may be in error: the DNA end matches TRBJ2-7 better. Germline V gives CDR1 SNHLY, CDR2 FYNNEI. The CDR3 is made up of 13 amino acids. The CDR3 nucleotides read TGTGCCAGCAGCGCTGGGACTAGTGGGGAGCAGTACTTC. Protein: CASSAGTSGEQYF.

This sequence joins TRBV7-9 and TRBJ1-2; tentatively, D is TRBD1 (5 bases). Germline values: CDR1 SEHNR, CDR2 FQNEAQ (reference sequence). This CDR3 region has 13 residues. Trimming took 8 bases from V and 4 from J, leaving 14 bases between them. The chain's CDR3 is CASRRGAGYGYTF. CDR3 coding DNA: TGTGCCAGCCGCCGGGGCGCGGGCTATGGCTACACCTTC.

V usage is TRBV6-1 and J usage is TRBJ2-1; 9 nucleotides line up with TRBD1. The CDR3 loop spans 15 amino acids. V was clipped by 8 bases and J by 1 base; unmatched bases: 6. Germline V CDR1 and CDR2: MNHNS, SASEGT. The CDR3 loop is CASGKDRGSYNEQFF. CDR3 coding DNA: TGTGCCAGCGGGAAGGACAGGGGTTCCTACAATGAGCAGTTCTTC.

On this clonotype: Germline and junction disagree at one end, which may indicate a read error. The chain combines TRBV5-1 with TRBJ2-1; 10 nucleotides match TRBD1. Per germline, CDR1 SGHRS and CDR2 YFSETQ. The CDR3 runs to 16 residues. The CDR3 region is CARSLVGTGDIDEQFF. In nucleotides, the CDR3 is TGCGCCCGCAGCCTAGTCGGGACAGGGGACATCGATGAGCAGTTCTTC.

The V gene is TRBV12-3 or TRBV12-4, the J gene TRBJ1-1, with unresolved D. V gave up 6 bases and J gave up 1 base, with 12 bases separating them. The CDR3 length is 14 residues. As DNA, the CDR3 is TGTGCCAGCAGGCGGGGTGCTTCGAACACTGAAGCTTTCTTT. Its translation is CASRRGASNTEAFF.

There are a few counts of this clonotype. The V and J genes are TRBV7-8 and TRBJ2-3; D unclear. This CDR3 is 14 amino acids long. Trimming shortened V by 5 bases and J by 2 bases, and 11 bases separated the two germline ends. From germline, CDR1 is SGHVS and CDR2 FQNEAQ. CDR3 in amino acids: CASSRNLFTDTQYF. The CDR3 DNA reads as TGTGCCAGCAGCCGTAACCTCTTCACAGATACGCAGTATTTT.

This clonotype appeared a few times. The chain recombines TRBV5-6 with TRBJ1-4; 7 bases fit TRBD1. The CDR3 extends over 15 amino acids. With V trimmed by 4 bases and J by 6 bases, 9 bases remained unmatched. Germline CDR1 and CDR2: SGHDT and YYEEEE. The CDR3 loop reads CASSPVGDRDEKLFF. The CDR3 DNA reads TGTGCCAGCAGCCCGGTTGGGGACAGAGATGAAAAACTGTTTTTT.

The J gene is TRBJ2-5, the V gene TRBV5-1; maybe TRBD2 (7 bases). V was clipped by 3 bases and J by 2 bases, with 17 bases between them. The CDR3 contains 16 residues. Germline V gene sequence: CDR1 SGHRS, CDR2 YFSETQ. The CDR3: CASSSGASGGQETQYF. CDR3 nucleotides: TGCGCCAGCAGCTCGGGGGCTAGCGGAGGGCAAGAGACCCAGTACTTC.

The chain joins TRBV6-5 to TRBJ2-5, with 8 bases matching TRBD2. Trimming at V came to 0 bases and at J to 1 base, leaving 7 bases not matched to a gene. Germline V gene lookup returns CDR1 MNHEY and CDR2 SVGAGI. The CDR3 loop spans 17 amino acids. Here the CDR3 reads CASSYSMASGPQETQYF. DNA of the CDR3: TGTGCCAGCAGTTACTCGATGGCTAGCGGGCCCCAAGAGACCCAGTACTTC.

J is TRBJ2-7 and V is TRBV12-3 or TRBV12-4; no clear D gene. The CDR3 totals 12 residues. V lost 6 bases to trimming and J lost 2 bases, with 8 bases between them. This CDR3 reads CASSFWTYEQYF. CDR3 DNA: TGTGCCAGCAGCTTCTGGACCTACGAGCAGTACTTC.

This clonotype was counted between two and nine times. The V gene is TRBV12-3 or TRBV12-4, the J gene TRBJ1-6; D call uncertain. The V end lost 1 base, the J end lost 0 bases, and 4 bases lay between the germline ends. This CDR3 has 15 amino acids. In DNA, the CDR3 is TGTGCCAGCAGTTTAGGGCACTCCTATAATTCACCCCTCCACTTT. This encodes CASSLGHSYNSPLHF.

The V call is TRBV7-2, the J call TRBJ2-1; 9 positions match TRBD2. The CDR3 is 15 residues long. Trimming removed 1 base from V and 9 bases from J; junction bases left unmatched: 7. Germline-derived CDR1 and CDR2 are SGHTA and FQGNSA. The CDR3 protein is CASSLVLAGAREQFF. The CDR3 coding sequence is TGTGCCAGCAGCTTAGTGTTAGCGGGAGCCCGTGAGCAGTTCTTC.

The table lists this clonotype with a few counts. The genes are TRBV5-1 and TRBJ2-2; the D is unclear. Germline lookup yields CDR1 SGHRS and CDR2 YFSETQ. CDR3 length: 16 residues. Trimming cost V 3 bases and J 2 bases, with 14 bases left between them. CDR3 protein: CASSSGASLNTGELFF. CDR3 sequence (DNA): TGCGCCAGCAGCTCTGGCGCCAGCCTAAACACCGGGGAGCTGTTTTTT.

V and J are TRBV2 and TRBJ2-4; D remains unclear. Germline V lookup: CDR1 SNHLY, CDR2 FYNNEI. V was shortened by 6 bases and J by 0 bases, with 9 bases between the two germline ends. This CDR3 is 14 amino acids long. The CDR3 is CASRDKLAKNIQYF. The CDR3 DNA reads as TGTGCCAGCAGAGACAAACTAGCCAAAAACATTCAGTACTTC.

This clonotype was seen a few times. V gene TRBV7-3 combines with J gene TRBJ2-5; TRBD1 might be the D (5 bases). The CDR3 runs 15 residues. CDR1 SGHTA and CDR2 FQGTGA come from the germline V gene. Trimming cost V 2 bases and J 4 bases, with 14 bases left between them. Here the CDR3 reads CASSLLSGMGETQYF. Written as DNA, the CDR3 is TGTGCCAGCAGCTTATTATCAGGGATGGGAGAGACCCAGTACTTC.

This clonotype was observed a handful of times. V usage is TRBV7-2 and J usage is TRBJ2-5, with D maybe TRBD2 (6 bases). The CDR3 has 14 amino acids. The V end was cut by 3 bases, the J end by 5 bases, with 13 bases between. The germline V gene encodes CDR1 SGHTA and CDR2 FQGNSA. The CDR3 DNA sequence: TGTGCCAGCAGCTTTCCGCGGGACCGGGAGACCCAGTACTTC. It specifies CASSFPRDRETQYF.

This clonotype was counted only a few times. In nucleotides, the CDR3 is TGCGCCAGCAACCAACAGGGAATGAACACTGAAGCTTTCTTT. Protein: CASNQQGMNTEAFF. The chain recombines TRBV5-1 with TRBJ1-1; perhaps TRBD1 as D (6 bases). This CDR3 is built from 14 residues. V lost 6 bases to trimming and J lost 0 bases, with 12 bases between them. Germline V gene data show CDR1 as SGHRS and CDR2 as YFSETQ.